This passage covers 23 T cell receptor beta chains from one sample sequenced in a study of cytomegalovirus exposure and HLA in healthy donors. The PCR contained 60 Vbeta and 13 Jbeta primers. Measured with immunoSEQ multiplex PCR; TCRdb has only the in-frame clones, and not every one. The sample's table shows 38,000 or so clones. Sequencing input: PBMCs. The receptors here all came from a man aged 35 to 55 in good health and CMV-seropositive.

This chain joins TRBV6-6 and TRBJ2-7; 7 bases map to TRBD1. The junction had 11 bases not matched to a gene; V was cut back by 7 bases and J by 2 bases. Germline CDR1 and CDR2: MNHNY and SVGAGI (reference sequence). There are 15 residues in the CDR3. CDR3 loop: CASTPGPGTAYEQYF. DNA of the CDR3: TGTGCCAGCACCCCCGGCCCCGGGACAGCCTACGAGCAGTACTTC.

The chain combines TRBV6-5 with TRBJ1-1; 7 nucleotides agree with TRBD1. The trim removed 0 bases at V and 4 bases at J, leaving 2 bases unmatched. Germline-derived CDR1 and CDR2 are MNHEY and SVGAGI. This CDR3 comprises 14 residues. The CDR3 here is CASSYSPGGTEAFF. In DNA, the CDR3 is TGTGCCAGCAGTTACTCCCCAGGGGGCACTGAAGCTTTCTTT.

The rearrangement uses TRBV11-3 and TRBJ2-1, with 12 nucleotides matching TRBD2. The CDR3 is made up of 17 amino acids. With V trimmed by 1 base and J by 6 bases, 7 bases remained unmatched. CDR1 and CDR2 (germline): SGHNT, YENEEA. DNA for the CDR3: TGTGCCAGCAGCTTAGGGTGGACTAGCGGGAATACCAATGAGCAGTTCTTC. Encoded protein: CASSLGWTSGNTNEQFF.

The CDR3 protein is CASSPGSLTNEKLFF. CDR3 nucleotide sequence: TGTGCCAGCAGCCCCGGGTCGTTGACTAATGAAAAACTGTTTTTT. The chain joins TRBV9 to TRBJ1-4; D is uncertain. The CDR3 length is 15 residues. V was clipped by 4 bases and J by 2 bases, with 12 bases between them. Germline assignment: CDR1 SGDLS and CDR2 YYNGEE.

This chain links TRBV6-1 with TRBJ2-3; TRBD2 matches 7 bases. CDR3 length: 17 residues. Germline V gene data show CDR1 as MNHNS and CDR2 as SASEGT. V lost 3 bases and J lost 6; bases outside the gene matches: 15. The CDR3 is CASSDHLGLPAEDTQYF. The CDR3 DNA sequence: TGTGCCAGCAGTGACCACTTGGGACTACCCGCCGAGGATACGCAGTATTTT.

V gene TRBV2 combines with J gene TRBJ1-3, with D perhaps matching TRBD1 (6 bases). Deletions cut 1 base from V and 6 bases from J, with 10 bases between. Per germline, CDR1 SNHLY and CDR2 FYNNEI. The CDR3 runs to 14 residues. This CDR3 is CASSEGPGVNTIYF. The CDR3 region has the DNA TGTGCCAGCAGTGAAGGCCCAGGGGTAAACACCATATATTTT. The variable domain in full, with the rest retrieved from reference TRBV2 and TRBJ1-3, is EPEVTQTPSHQVTQMGQEVILRCVPISNHLYFYWYRQILGQKVEFLVSFYNNEISEKSEIFDDQFSVERPDGSNFTLKIRSTKLEDSAMYFCASSEGPGVNTIYFGEGSWLTVV.

V gene TRBV4-3 combines with J gene TRBJ2-2, with D unresolved. The germline CDR1 and CDR2 sequences are LGHNA and YSLEER. The CDR3 loop spans 15 amino acids. Deletions cut 0 bases from V and 6 bases from J, with 11 bases between. CDR3 region: CASSQDAGPSGELFF. CDR3 nucleotide sequence: TGCGCCAGCAGCCAAGACGCCGGTCCCTCCGGGGAGCTGTTTTTT.

The genes are TRBV6-5 and TRBJ1-4; 9 bases are shared with TRBD1. The CDR3 totals 15 residues. From germline, CDR1 is MNHEY and CDR2 SVGAGI. Germline trimming cut 0 bases from V and 8 bases from J; bases unmatched to any gene: 4. CDR3 residues: CASSYSGQGREKLFF. The CDR3 DNA follows: TGTGCCAGCAGTTACTCGGGACAGGGAAGGGAAAAACTGTTTTTT.

The chain carries TRBV27 and TRBJ2-3; D gene ambiguous. The CDR3 has 13 amino acids. V was trimmed by 3 bases and J by 5 bases, leaving 9 bases between them. Germline CDR1 MNHEY, CDR2 SMNVEV (reference sequence). CDR3: CASSFAGQDTQYF. CDR3 DNA: TGTGCCAGCAGTTTTGCAGGCCAAGATACGCAGTATTTT.

The V gene is TRBV2, the J gene TRBJ2-7; tentative D call: TRBD2 (6 bases). Germline V gene data show CDR1 as SNHLY and CDR2 as FYNNEI. Trimming removed 8 bases at V and 6 bases at J, with 14 bases between. The CDR3 spans 12 residues. The CDR3 spells CASGKLAPEQYF. CDR3 DNA: TGTGCCAGCGGGAAACTAGCTCCCGAGCAGTACTTC.

The CDR3 reads CASSPRLAGANEQFF. The CDR3 nucleotides read TGTGCCAGCTCACCGCGGCTAGCGGGAGCCAATGAGCAGTTCTTC. The rearrangement links TRBV18 to TRBJ2-1; TRBD2 aligns across 10 bases. The CDR3 is 15 amino acids. CDR1 and CDR2 from the germline V gene are KGHSH and LQKENI. V lost 3 bases to trimming and J lost 6 bases; unmatched junction nucleotides: 5.

Of note for this clone: At one end the junction does not follow the germline gene, possibly because of a read error. The rearrangement uses TRBV6-5 and TRBJ2-7, with TRBD2 as a possible D gene (5 bases). The germline gives CDR1 MNHEY, CDR2 SVGAGI. This CDR3 contains 14 residues. The CDR3 coding sequence is TGTGCCATCAGTGCCAGCGGAGTCCAAGGCGAGCAGTACTTC. Amino acid sequence: CAISASGVQGEQYF.

A word on this clone: A read error may produce the germline difference seen at one junction end. The J gene is TRBJ2-5, the V gene TRBV7-7, with D possibly matching TRBD1 (7 bases). The J call could be wrong; TRBJ2-7 is a better fit for the DNA end. The CDR3 covers 14 residues. Germline CDR1 is SSHAT and CDR2 is FNYEAQ (reference sequence). In DNA, the CDR3 is TGTGCTAGCAGCCCAAACCAGGGGGGTGGCGAGCAGTACTTC. This sequence encodes CASSPNQGGGEQYF.

CDR3 sequence (DNA): TGTGCCAGCAGCTTAGAGTATGGCGGGACCGCTTTCGAGCAGTACTTC. This codes for CASSLEYGGTAFEQYF. The rearrangement links TRBV7-2 to TRBJ2-7; perhaps TRBD2 as D (6 bases). This CDR3 has 16 amino acids. The V and J ends lost 1 base and 6 bases respectively, with 19 bases between them. Germline loops: CDR1 SGHTA, CDR2 FQGNSA.

Comment on this clone: A read error may produce the germline difference seen at one junction end. Additional DNA sequences in this sample encode the identical CDR3. The rearrangement links TRBV27 to TRBJ2-7, with D unclear. The CDR3 is made up of 15 amino acids. Germline assignment: CDR1 MNHEY and CDR2 SMNVEV (reference sequence). CDR3 loop: CASSLSGSPMRKTDF. The CDR3, as DNA: TGTGCCAGCAGCTTATCGGGCTCCCCGATGAGAAAAACGGACTTC.

This chain links TRBV7-8 with TRBJ1-1; D gene ambiguous. This CDR3 is built from 15 residues. V lost 2 bases and J 4 bases, leaving 14 bases between the germline ends. The germline gives CDR1 SGHVS, CDR2 FQNEAQ. CDR3 sequence (DNA): TGTGCCAGCAGCTTATTAACAGCTTGGGTCACTGAAGCTTTCTTT. Its protein product is CASSLLTAWVTEAFF.

The genes are TRBV30 and TRBJ1-2, with D unresolved. V lost 4 bases, J lost 5 bases, and 11 bases lay in between. This CDR3 spans 12 amino acids. Germline V gene sequence: CDR1 GTSNPN, CDR2 SVGIG (reference sequence). The CDR3 DNA reads as TGTGCCTGGATTAGCACGAGTTATGGCTACACCTTC. This codes for CAWISTSYGYTF.

V is TRBV13 and J is TRBJ2-3; a weak D match, TRBD1 (6 bases). Germline assignment: CDR1 PRHDT and CDR2 FYEKMQ (reference sequence). This CDR3 is 14 amino acids long. V dropped 1 base and J dropped 5 bases, with 10 bases sitting between them. Here the CDR3 reads CASSLAGGEDTQYF. CDR3 DNA sequence: TGTGCCAGCAGCTTAGCTGGGGGCGAAGATACGCAGTATTTT.

The chain joins TRBV13 to TRBJ2-7; 8 bases map to TRBD1. The CDR3 sequence is 14 residues long. Germline CDR1 reads PRHDT; CDR2 reads FYEKMQ (reference sequence). The V and J ends lost 3 bases and 2 bases, in that order; junction bases with no gene match: 3. The CDR3 DNA is TGTGCCAGCAGCTTCCAGGGGGCGGCCTACGAGCAGTACTTC. This sequence encodes CASSFQGAAYEQYF.

This sequence joins TRBV2 and TRBJ1-2, with 10 bases fitting TRBD1. Germline CDR1 is SNHLY and CDR2 is FYNNEI. V lost 6 bases, J lost 13 bases, and 5 bases stayed unmatched. This CDR3 is built from 11 residues. CDR3 in amino acids: CASRPGQGITF. CDR3 nucleotide sequence: TGTGCCAGCAGGCCGGGACAGGGGATCACCTTC.

The genes are TRBV7-2 and TRBJ2-7, with D tentatively TRBD2 (5 bases). Germline V gene lookup returns CDR1 SGHTA and CDR2 FQGNSA. V was pared by 6 bases and J by 1 base, with 16 bases between. CDR3 length: 15 residues. The CDR3 spells CASRIPEGGSYEQYF. CDR3 DNA: TGTGCCAGCAGAATTCCTGAGGGTGGTTCCTACGAGCAGTACTTC. The full variable domain, its missing parts supplied by reference TRBV7-2 and TRBJ2-7, is GAGVSQSPSNKVTEKGKDVELRCDPISGHTALYWYRQSLGQGLEFLIYFQGNSAPDKSGLPSDRFSAERTGGSVSTLTIQRTQQEDSAVYLCASRIPEGGSYEQYFGPGTRLTVT.

V and J are TRBV5-1 and TRBJ1-1; D gene ambiguous. Trimming pared 1 base from V and 0 bases from J, leaving 10 bases between. The CDR3 consists of 15 residues. The germline V gene encodes CDR1 SGHRS and CDR2 YFSETQ. CDR3 amino acids: CASSLRGGMNTEAFF. CDR3 DNA: TGCGCCAGCAGCTTGCGAGGAGGGATGAACACTGAAGCTTTCTTT.

The chain joins TRBV7-8 to TRBJ1-2, with TRBD1 identical over 8 bases. CDR1 and CDR2 from the germline V gene are SGHVS and FQNEAQ. V lost 4 bases and J lost 3; bases outside the gene matches: 4. The CDR3 extends over 14 amino acids. For the CDR3, the DNA is TGTGCCAGCAGCTCCAGACAGGGGTACTATGGCTACACCTTC. Its protein product is CASSSRQGYYGYTF.